In its sample, the clone carrying this T cell receptor beta chain was seen many times. This entry belongs to a study of spatial heterogeneity in lung cancer. TCRdb processed the 5' RACE reads anew with MiXCR; each CDR3 protein has one entry. This table has under 80,000 distinct CDR3 sequences, approximately 6% appearing once. Time point defined: sample taken at primary tumor resection. This material consisted of PBMCs, taken at surgery. The source of this sequence is a female donor with early-stage non-small cell lung cancer.

As DNA, the CDR3 is TGTGCCAGCAGCTTAGTCAATGAGCAGTTCTTC. This gives the protein CASSLVNEQFF. The chain joins TRBV11-2 to TRBJ2-1; D gene uncertain. This CDR3 comprises 11 residues. Germline values: CDR1 SGHAT, CDR2 FQNNGV. The germline V and J ends were trimmed by 1 base and 6 bases, with 1 base remaining between them.